This paragraph reports one TCR beta chain. The antigen it recognizes is unknown. No base qualities exist here, and no much larger clone lies one base off it. The cohort was made up of hundreds of healthy bone marrow donors. At the time of sampling, every cohort member was nominally healthy, though immune exposures that went unrecorded were likely present. The donor was CMV seronegative and was included in the group of about 350 seronegative cohort members. Each donor provided a peripheral blood sample, and peripheral blood mononuclear cells were used for TCR beta sequencing. Genomic DNA was extracted from the blood cell samples with the Qiagen DNeasy Blood Extraction Kit. At the junction V is shortened by 6 bases and J by 1 base, with 12 bases in between. The CDR3 goes from the cysteine to the phenylalanine over 15 residues. The entry retains the CDR3 DNA only, 45 bases that are in frame from base 1. The germline V gene gives CDR1 as SNHLY and CDR2 as FYNNEI.

This record belongs to a study of cytomegalovirus exposure and HLA in healthy donors (dated by TCRdb to 2016 to 2017). At the level of the whole study: In an earlier analysis of roughly 500 of the donors, 276 Gb of sequence data and 117 million unique TCR beta sequences from 180 million or so T cells were reported. About 310 gigabases of sequencing data and tens of millions of unique TCR sequences were included in an early release covering around 600 HLA-typed donors. Among the roughly 400 genotyped donors, approximately 82% belonged to the genetic ancestry cluster associated with self-reported Caucasian donors. The study aimed to test whether signatures of past pathogen exposure could be identified by cataloging public T cell receptors. The T cell repertoires of roughly 660 subjects were profiled by immunosequencing and related to cytomegalovirus serostatus. In addition to the first cohort of 666 subjects, a separate validation cohort of approximately 130 different subjects was used. To predict cytomegalovirus infection status, the study brought together high-throughput TCR immunosequencing, statistical association of individual TCRs with disease status, and machine learning. To study patterns of TCR occurrence, a later analysis re-analyzed previously published TCR beta repertoires from 600 to 750 donors and added high-resolution HLA genotyping. Rather than using new phenotypic data, the later analysis identified candidate immune exposures from TCR beta sequences and from how often those sequences occurred across donors. An earlier analysis of several hundred of the donors used high-throughput TCR beta sequencing to judge whether each TCR beta V gene segment behaved as functional or pseudogenic. Donor age, sex, ethnicity and CMV serostatus were collected together with the repertoire data. In a later genetic analysis, genome-wide SNP genotypes for about 60% of the 666 donors were used, and that subset was treated as a discovery cohort. Every repertoire in the discovery cohort had been generated on one and the same sequencing platform. HLA typing covered class I and class II loci at four-digit resolution. The number of typed donors differed by locus: about 620-640 for A, B, C, DRB1 and DQB1; 500 to 550 for DQA1; 606 for DPA1; and roughly 450 for DPB1. Several DR-DQ haplotypes were handled as single units for association and clustering, since linkage in the cohort was strong. Among about 390 genotyped donors of the cohort, an average of 235,054 unique TCR beta nucleotide sequences were sequenced per donor, around 18% of them non-productive. General conclusions and limits of the study: HLA typing was unavailable for some donors at each locus, so association tests used only the typed subset. A later genetic analysis reported fewer N-insertions in productive TCRs among donors in an Asian-associated ancestry cluster than the roughly 690-donor mean. In a later analysis, several top co-occurrence clusters were reported to appear linked to parvovirus B19, influenza, CMV and Epstein-Barr virus. The classifier was reported to diagnose cytomegalovirus status with high specificity and sensitivity in both the original cohort and the validation cohort. A later genetic analysis associated a missense DCLRE1C variant with V-gene and J-gene trimming of TCR beta chains, and an independent cohort replicated the association. The study listed 164 TCR beta chains as associated with cytomegalovirus. A later analysis found that HLA-associated TCR beta chains were more clonally expanded and had lower generation probabilities than equally common non-associated chains. Assigning TCR associations to individual alleles was difficult when HLA alleles, especially DR and DQ, strongly co-occurred. At a false discovery rate of 0.05, a later analysis linked 16,000 or so TCR beta sequences to specific HLA alleles. For the cohort, immune exposure information was limited to CMV serostatus. In a later analysis, the rate of TCR association differed among HLA loci, with DRB1 alleles having the most associated TCRs and HLA-C alleles having the fewest. In vitro tests confirmed that three of the cytomegalovirus-associated TCR beta chains recognize cytomegalovirus antigens. Most TCR sequences were seen in very few donors, while some public TCRs were found in many individuals. Linkage disequilibrium might explain the correlated functional status among segregating V segments, but an unknown experimental factor could not be ruled out. It was suggested by the authors that the approach could potentially be generalized to other disease states and immunological phenotypes. The presence/absence analyses assumed that sequencing depth was roughly uniform across donors, and that assumption may not be true. In an earlier analysis of about 600 of the donors, most TCR beta V segments appeared in productive rearrangements about 90% or about 30% of the time, broadly matching IMGT annotations. A group of highly shared sequence variants was considered likely to be a technical artifact of the sequencing pipeline. A further reported finding was that TCR beta sequences accurately predicted the HLA-A and HLA-B alleles for most subjects in the first cohort. Some 15 rarely observed V segments, including chromosome 9 orphons, were excluded from the earlier analysis of some 590 of the donors because counts were too low. The 87-base-pair reads could not distinguish some IMGT-functional V segments, including TRBV6-2 and TRBV6-3, so those segments were excluded. According to a later analysis, most CMV-associated TCR beta chains appeared to be HLA-restricted, and the HLA associations seemed to be driven largely by CMV exposure. The cohort was sequenced for TCR beta chains only, and without alpha or paired-chain data the features that could be detected were limited.

The library was prepared using the immunoSEQ multiplex PCR assay. A mixture of 60 forward primers for TCR Vbeta segments and 13 reverse primers for TCR Jbeta segments was used in the multiplex PCR. The CDR3 region of rearranged TCR beta genes was amplified from genomic DNA by a multiplex PCR assay. On the Illumina HiSeq System, the amplified TCR beta libraries were sequenced as 87-base-pair reads. On the authors' methods: A later analysis counted approximately 76 million unique TCR beta chains across the roughly 700 repertoires, and roughly 10 million of these chains were shared by at least two donors. Raw reads were error-corrected and collapsed into unique sequences with a nearest-neighbor algorithm that merged closely related sequences to remove PCR and sequencing errors. CDR3 sequences were aligned to IMGT reference sequences to assign V, D and J gene segments. For a sequence to be retained, a match of at least six nucleotides to both a V gene segment and a J gene segment was required. Rearrangements were classified as productive when the CDR3 lacked stop codons and remained in frame with V and J, and all other rearrangements were classified as non-productive. CDR3 was defined according to IMGT convention as the region running from the second conserved V-encoded cysteine to the conserved J-encoded phenylalanine. Sequences without an unambiguous match to a single V gene segment were excluded from the earlier analysis of about 630 of the donors. An earlier analysis of some 610 of the donors called V segments functional above 56.7% productive rearrangements and segregating when the between-donor standard deviation exceeded 5%. A statistical classification framework was built to diagnose cytomegalovirus status from the catalog of TCR beta chain sequences. In a later analysis, TCR nucleotide sequences were compared against IMGT/GENE-DB human TR gene sequences so that V and J genes could be assigned. In a later analysis, CDR3 sequences and most-parsimonious VDJ recombination scenarios were assigned using the TCRdist pipeline. In a later analysis, each TCR beta chain was defined by its CDR3 amino acid sequence together with its V-gene family, and reads lacking a unique V-gene family were excluded. To address suspected cross-contamination and a sequencing artifact, a later analysis removed 592 highly shared, low-generation-probability nucleotide sequences. In a later analysis, a clonal expansion index for each public chain was calculated from normalized within-repertoire ranks of inferred template counts. A later analysis computed generation probabilities with a VDJ recombination model fitted to out-of-frame rearrangements, and checked the results against IGoR. In a later analysis, TCR-TCR, TCR-HLA and TCR-CMV co-occurrence was scored with hypergeometric tests, and a repertoire-size bias correction was applied to TCR pairs. False discovery rates were estimated in a later analysis by permuting HLA or CMV assignments 20 times. In a later analysis, co-occurring TCRs were grouped with DBSCAN, and TCRdist sequence similarity was added when clustering was performed within HLA-allele-positive subsets. Repertoires with fewer than 30,000 or more than 120,000 public chains, plus five repertoires with anomalous nucleotide sharing, were excluded from co-occurrence clustering. TCRdb retrieved this table from immuneACCESS and kept in-frame rearrangements only. Not all clones are present; in checked studies, unresolved V genes account for under half, and no reason is known for the remainder. V and J calls and clone size are as listed in that table; D and trimming were resolved from the DNA. The sample contains approximately 120,000 clones, approximately 78% of them found a single time. The ten biggest clones cover 0.95% to 1.4% of the sample.

The TCR sequence derives from a woman aged 25 to 45 in good health and CMV-seronegative. The sequencing sample was made of PBMCs. The rearranged segments are TRBV2 and TRBJ2-2; 7 matching bases give a weak D call of TRBD1. CDR3 protein: CASRAGGLNTGELFF. The sequenced DNA is TGTGCCAGCAGGGCAGGGGGACTGAACACCGGGGAGCTGTTTTTT. Reference TRBV2 and TRBJ2-2 genes cover what lies past the CDR3, so the full variable domain is EPEVTQTPSHQVTQMGQEVILRCVPISNHLYFYWYRQILGQKVEFLVSFYNNEISEKSEIFDDQFSVERPDGSNFTLKIRSTKLEDSAMYFCASRAGGLNTGELFFGEGSRLTVL.